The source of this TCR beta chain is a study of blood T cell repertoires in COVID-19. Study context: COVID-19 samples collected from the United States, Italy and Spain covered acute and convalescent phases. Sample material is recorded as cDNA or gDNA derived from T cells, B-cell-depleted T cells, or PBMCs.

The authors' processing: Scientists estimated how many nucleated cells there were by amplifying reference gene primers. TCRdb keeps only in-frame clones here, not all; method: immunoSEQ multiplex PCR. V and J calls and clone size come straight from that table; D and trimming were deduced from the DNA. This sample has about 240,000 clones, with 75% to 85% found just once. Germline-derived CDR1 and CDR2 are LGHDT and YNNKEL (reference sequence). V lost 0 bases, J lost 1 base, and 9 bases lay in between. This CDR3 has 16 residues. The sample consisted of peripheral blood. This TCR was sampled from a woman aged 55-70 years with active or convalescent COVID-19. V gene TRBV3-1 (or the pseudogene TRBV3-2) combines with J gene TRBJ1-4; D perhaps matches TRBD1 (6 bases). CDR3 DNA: TGTGCCAGCAGCCAAGAATTAGGGGGAACTAATGAAAAACTGTTTTTT. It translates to CASSQELGGTNEKLFF.